The rows below give T cell receptor beta chains drawn from one sample of a study of brain T cells in children with intractable seizures. Profiling relied on immunoSEQ multiplex PCR, and the TCRdb table lists in-frame clones only, not all of them. The profile shows about 110,000 clones, under 95% of them singletons. The sample consisted of peripheral blood, taken at surgery. All receptors come from a boy younger than two with hemimegalencephaly and intractable seizures. The conserved cysteine and the conserved F or W are not part of the CDR3 here. For some rows the clone size is stated as once, few or many, or as a class when expanded; others skip it.

J | V | size | CDR3
TRBJ2-1 | TRBV27 | - | ASSLARWNEQF
TRBJ2-2 | TRBV4-1 | - | ASSRLVNTGELF
TRBJ2-2 | TRBV21-1 | - | ASSGGRGELF
TRBJ2-5 | TRBV7-2 | - | ASSFSGGGGETQY
TRBJ2-4 | TRBV5-1 | - | ASSPLTGNIQY
TRBJ2-2 | TRBV28 | - | ASSFGDRYTGELF
TRBJ1-5 | TRBV2 | - | ASSRTDSNQPQH
TRBJ1-2 | TRBV30 | - | AWSVVRVGGYT
TRBJ2-3 | TRBV7-2 | - | ASSSGLAGDSDTQY
TRBJ2-3 | TRBV19 | - | ASSVGRADTQY
TRBJ2-4 | TRBV5-6 | - | ASSWRVAIGTKNIQY
TRBJ1-6 | TRBV27 | - | ASSPLGQINSPLH
TRBJ2-1 | TRBV6-5 | once | ASRVGEAYNEQF
TRBJ2-7 | TRBV4-2 | few | ASSQDKFSYEQY
TRBJ2-1 | TRBV9 | - | ASSVAPGRDEQF
TRBJ2-1 | TRBV24-1 | - | ATSDRAAQF
TRBJ1-1 | TRBV15 | - | ATSRGPDWGTEAF
TRBJ2-3 | TRBV9 | - | ASSVNTDTQY
TRBJ1-1 | TRBV24-1 | - | ATKGPGNTEAF
TRBJ2-7 | TRBV23-1 | few | ASRQSPSSYEQY
TRBJ2-1 | TRBV19 | - | ASSIPTGGYNEQF
TRBJ2-1 | TRBV10-3 | - | AIRPAFVGGEQF
TRBJ1-3 | TRBV3-1/TRBV3-2 | - | ASSHQGSWPGNTIY
TRBJ2-7 | TRBV6-1 | - | ASSESYRSYEQY
TRBJ1-6 | TRBV27 | - | ASSLRVSSPLH
TRBJ1-6 | TRBV27 | - | ASSLSPGQGAMSSYNSPLH
TRBJ1-3 | TRBV6-5 | - | ASRPQTGPGNTIY
TRBJ2-3 | TRBV29-1 | - | SVGQGRDTQY
TRBJ2-7 | TRBV30 | - | AWSDGLSPYPYEQY
TRBJ1-2 | TRBV3-1/TRBV3-2 | - | ASERHYGYT
TRBJ2-3 | TRBV11-2 | - | ASSPISGTGRTDTQY
TRBJ2-1 | TRBV6-2/TRBV6-3 | - | ASSYSSSLSRNEQF
TRBJ2-1 | TRBV27 | - | ASSSLSGTSGREGEF
TRBJ1-4 | TRBV6-5 | - | ASSPRTGRDEKLF
TRBJ2-1 | TRBV9 | - | ASSPPGLGEQF
TRBJ2-1 | TRBV19 | - | ASRGQGRPAYNEQF
TRBJ2-1 | TRBV11-2 | - | ASSFSGSSVEQF
TRBJ2-7 | TRBV28 | - | ASSFLGGAYEQY
TRBJ1-2 | TRBV19 | once | ASSMGQGARGYT
TRBJ1-1 | TRBV19 | - | ASSRDGLNTEAF
TRBJ2-3 | TRBV28 | - | ASGSRRGAHKNTQY
TRBJ1-2 | TRBV4-1 | once | ASSPYHLTDSRSYGYT
TRBJ1-1 | TRBV13 | - | ASSLGPGYTEAF
TRBJ2-7 | TRBV5-1 | - | ASSLVSYEQY
TRBJ1-2 | TRBV23-1 | - | ASSQSVLDRGVYGYT
TRBJ2-1 | TRBV7-3 | few | ASSLTGGPGNEQF
TRBJ1-1 | TRBV24-1 | - | ATSVGTHTEAF
TRBJ2-7 | TRBV28 | - | ASRILHEQY
TRBJ2-5 | TRBV4-2 | - | ASSQGGTGGGQETQY
TRBJ2-7 | TRBV27 | - | ASGRLGTYEQY
TRBJ1-2 | TRBV19 | once | ASSSNPRQGASYT
TRBJ2-3 | TRBV20-1 | - | SASPSGFGTDTQY
TRBJ1-5 | TRBV30 | - | AWSGVHQPQH
TRBJ2-2 | TRBV10-1 | - | ASSESRQGAVGGELF
TRBJ2-5 | TRBV19 | - | ASSILAGGPGETQY
TRBJ2-7 | TRBV9 | few | ASSLTSGRYEQY
TRBJ1-2 | TRBV6-5 | - | ASSGLPYGYT